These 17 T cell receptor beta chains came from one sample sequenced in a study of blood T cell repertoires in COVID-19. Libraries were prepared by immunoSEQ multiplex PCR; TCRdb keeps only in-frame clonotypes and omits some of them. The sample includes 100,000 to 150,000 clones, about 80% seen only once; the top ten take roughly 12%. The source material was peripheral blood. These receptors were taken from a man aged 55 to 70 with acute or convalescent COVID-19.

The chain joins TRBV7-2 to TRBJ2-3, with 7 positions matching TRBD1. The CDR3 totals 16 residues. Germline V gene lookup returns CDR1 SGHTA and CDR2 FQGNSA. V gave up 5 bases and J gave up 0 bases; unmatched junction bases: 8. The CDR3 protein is CASSIKGGGSTDTQYF. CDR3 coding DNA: TGTGCCAGCAGCATAAAAGGGGGCGGGAGCACAGATACGCAGTATTTT.

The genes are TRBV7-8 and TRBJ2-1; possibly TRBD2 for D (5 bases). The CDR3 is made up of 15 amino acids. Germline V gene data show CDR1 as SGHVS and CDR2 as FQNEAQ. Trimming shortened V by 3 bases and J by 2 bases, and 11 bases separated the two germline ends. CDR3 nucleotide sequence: TGTGCCAGCAGCTTCACCGGGAACCCCTACAATGAGCAGTTCTTC. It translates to CASSFTGNPYNEQFF.

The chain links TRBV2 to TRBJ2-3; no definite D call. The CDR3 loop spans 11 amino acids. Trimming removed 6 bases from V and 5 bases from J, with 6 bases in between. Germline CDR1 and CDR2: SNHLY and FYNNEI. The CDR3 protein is CASSPGDTQYF. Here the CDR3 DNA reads TGTGCCAGCAGCCCAGGAGATACGCAGTATTTT.

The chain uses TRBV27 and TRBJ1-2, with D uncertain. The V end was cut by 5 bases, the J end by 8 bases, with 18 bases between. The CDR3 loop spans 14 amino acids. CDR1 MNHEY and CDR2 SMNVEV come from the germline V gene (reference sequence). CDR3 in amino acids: CASSPPGGSWGYTF. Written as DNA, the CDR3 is TGTGCCAGCAGTCCCCCCGGTGGTTCTTGGGGCTACACCTTC.

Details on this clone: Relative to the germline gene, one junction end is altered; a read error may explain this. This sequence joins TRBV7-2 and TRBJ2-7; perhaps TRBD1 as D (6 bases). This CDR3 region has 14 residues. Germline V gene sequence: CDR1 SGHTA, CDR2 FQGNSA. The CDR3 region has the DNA TGTGCCAGCAGCCCACCAGGGGTTCGGATAGCGTCGTGGTTC. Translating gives CASSPPGVRIASWF. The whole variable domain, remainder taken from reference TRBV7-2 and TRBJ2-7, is GAGVSQSPSNKVTEKGKDVELRCDPISGHTALYWYRQSLGQGLEFLIYFQGNSAPDKSGLPSDRFSAERTGGSVSTLTIQRTQQEDSAVYLCASSPPGVRIASWFGPGTRLTVT.

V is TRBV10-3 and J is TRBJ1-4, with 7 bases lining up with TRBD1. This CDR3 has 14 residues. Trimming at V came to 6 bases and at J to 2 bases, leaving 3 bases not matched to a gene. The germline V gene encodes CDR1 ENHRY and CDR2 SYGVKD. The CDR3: CAIRKDRTNEKLFF. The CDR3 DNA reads TGTGCCATCAGGAAGGACAGGACTAATGAAAAACTGTTTTTT.

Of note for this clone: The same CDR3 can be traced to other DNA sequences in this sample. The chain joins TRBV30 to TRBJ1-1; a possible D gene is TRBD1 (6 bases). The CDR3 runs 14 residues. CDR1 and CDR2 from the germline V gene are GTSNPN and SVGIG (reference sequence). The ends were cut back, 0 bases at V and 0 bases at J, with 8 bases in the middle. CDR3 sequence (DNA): TGTGCCTGGAGTGTTTCAGGGGTGAACACTGAAGCTTTCTTT. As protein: CAWSVSGVNTEAFF.

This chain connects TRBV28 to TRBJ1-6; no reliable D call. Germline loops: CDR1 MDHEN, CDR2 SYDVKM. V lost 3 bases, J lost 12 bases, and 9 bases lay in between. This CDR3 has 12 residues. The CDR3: CASSLVAEPLHF. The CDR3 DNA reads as TGTGCCAGCAGTTTGGTGGCAGAACCCCTCCACTTT. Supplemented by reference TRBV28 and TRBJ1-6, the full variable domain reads DVKVTQSSRYLVKRTGEKVFLECVQDMDHENMFWYRQDPGLGLRLIYFSYDVKMKEKGDIPEGYSVSREKKERFSLILESASTNQTSMYLCASSLVAEPLHFGNGTRLTVT.

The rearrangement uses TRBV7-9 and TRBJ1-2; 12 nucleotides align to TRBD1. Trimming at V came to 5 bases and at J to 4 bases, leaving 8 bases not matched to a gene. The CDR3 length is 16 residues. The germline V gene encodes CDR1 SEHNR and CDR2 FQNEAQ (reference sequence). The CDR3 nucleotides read TGTGCCAGCAGCCCAAGCGGGACAGGGGGCTCCTATGGCTACACCTTC. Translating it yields CASSPSGTGGSYGYTF.

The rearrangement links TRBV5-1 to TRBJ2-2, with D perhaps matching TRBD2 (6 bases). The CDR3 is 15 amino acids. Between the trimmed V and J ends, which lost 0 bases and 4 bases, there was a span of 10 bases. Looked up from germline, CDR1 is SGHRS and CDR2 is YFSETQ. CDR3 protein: CASSLGRGATGELFF. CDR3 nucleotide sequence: TGCGCCAGCAGCTTGGGGCGCGGGGCCACCGGGGAGCTGTTTTTT.

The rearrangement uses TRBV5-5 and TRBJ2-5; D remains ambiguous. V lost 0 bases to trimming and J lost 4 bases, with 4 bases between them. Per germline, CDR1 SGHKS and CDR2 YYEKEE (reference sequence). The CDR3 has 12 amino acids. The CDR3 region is CASSLAGETQYF. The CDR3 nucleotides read TGTGCCAGCAGCTTGGCCGGAGAGACCCAGTACTTC.

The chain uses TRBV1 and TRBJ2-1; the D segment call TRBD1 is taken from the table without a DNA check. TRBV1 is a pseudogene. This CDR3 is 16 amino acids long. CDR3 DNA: TGCACCAGCAGCCGACGGACAGGGGACCCCTACAATGAGCAGTTCTTC. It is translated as CTSSRRTGDPYNEQFF.

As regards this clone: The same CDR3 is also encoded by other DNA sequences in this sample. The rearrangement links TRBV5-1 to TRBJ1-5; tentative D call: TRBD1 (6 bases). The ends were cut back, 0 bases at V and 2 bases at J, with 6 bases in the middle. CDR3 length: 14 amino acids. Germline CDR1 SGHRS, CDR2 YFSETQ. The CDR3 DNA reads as TGCGCCAGCAGCTTGGGGACAGGCAATCAGCCCCAGCATTTT. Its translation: CASSLGTGNQPQHF.

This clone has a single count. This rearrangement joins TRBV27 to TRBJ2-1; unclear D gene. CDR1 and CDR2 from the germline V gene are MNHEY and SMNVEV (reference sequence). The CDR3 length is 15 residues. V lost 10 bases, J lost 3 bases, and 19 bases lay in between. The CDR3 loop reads CATAPRSNNYNEQFF. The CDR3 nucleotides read TGTGCCACCGCCCCACGGTCAAATAACTACAATGAGCAGTTCTTC.

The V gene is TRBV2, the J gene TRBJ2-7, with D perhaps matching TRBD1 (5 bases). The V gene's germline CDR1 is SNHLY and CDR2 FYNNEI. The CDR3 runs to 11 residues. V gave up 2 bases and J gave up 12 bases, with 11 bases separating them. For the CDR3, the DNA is TGTGCCAGCAGTGAAAATGGGGCGCGGTACTTC. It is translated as CASSENGARYF.

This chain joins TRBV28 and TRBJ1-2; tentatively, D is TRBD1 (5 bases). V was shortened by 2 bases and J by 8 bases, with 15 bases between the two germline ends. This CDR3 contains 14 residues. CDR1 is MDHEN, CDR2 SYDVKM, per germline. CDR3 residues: CASSLGQGLGGYTF. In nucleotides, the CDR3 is TGTGCCAGCAGTTTAGGTCAGGGCTTGGGAGGCTACACCTTC.

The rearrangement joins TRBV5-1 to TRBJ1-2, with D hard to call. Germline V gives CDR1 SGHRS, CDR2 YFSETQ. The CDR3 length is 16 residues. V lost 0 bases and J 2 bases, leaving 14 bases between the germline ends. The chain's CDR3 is CASSLAGLGQNYGYTF. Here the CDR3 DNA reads TGCGCCAGCAGCTTGGCGGGTCTCGGTCAGAACTATGGCTACACCTTC.